This T cell receptor (beta chain) emerged from a study of T cells in Graves' hyperthyroidism and ophthalmopathy. The TCR beta CDR3 regions underwent amplification using RNA transcripts as the source. A first-round RT-PCR of the TCR CDR3 used the HTBI primer set. TCRdb processed the multiplex PCR reads anew with MiXCR; each CDR3 protein has one entry. Found here are around 450,000 distinct CDR3 sequences, approximately 15% of them singletons; the top ten hold roughly 14%. After removal of 8 bases from V and 3 bases from J, the junction contained 6 bases not matched to a gene. Germline-derived CDR1 and CDR2 are SEHNR and FQNEAQ (reference sequence). CDR3 length: 14 residues.

Specimen: blood. The TCR originated in a woman between 18 and 30 years old with Graves' hyperthyroidism. The V gene is TRBV7-9, the J gene TRBJ2-5; 10 bases agree with TRBD1. The CDR3: CASGDRGLEETQYF. CDR3 DNA sequence: TGTGCCAGCGGCGACAGGGGGCTTGAAGAGACCCAGTACTTC.